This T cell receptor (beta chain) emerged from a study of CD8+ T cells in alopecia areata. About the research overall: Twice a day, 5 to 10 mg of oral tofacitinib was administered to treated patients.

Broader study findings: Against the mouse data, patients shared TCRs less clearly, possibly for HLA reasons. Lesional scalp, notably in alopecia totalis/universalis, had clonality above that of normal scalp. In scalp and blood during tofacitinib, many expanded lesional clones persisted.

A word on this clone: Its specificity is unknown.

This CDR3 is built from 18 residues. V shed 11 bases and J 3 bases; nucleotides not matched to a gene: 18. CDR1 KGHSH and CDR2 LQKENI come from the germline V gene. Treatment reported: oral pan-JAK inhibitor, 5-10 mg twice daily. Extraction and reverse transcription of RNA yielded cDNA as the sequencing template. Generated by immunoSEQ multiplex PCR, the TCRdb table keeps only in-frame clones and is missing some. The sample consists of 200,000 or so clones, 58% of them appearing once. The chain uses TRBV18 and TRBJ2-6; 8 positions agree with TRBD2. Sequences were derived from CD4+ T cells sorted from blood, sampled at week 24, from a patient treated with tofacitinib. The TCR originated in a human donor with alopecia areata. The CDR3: CAVPKTSEGFGGANVLTF. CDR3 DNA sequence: TGTGCCGTCCCAAAGACTAGCGAAGGATTTGGTGGGGCCAACGTCCTGACTTTC.